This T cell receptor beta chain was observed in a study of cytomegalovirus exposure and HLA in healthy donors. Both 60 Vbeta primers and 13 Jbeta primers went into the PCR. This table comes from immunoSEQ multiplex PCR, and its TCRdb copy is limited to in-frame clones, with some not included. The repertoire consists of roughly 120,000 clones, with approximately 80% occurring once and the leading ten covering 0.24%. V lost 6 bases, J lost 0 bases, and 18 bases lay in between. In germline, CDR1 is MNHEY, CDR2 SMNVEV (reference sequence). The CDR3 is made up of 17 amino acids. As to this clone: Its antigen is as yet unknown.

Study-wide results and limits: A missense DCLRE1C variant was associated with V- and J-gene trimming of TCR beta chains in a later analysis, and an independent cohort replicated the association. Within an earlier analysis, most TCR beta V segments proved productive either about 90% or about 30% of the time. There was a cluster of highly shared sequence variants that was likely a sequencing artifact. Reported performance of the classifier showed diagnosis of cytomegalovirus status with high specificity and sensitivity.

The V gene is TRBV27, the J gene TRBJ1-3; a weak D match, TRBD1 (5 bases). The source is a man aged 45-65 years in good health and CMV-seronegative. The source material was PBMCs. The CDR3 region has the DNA TGTGCCAGCAGAGGAAGCCCAACAGGCCTCTCTGGAAACACCATATATTTT. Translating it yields CASRGSPTGLSGNTIYF.